This T cell receptor beta chain is drawn from a study of blood T cell repertoires in COVID-19. Study summary: Collection of acute and convalescent COVID-19 samples took place in the United States, Italy and Spain. T cells, B-cell-depleted T cells, or PBMCs provided the cDNA or gDNA that served as material.

Germline V gene sequence: CDR1 SGHTA, CDR2 FQGTGA. This CDR3 spans 15 amino acids. The trim removed 7 bases at V and 4 bases at J, leaving 10 bases unmatched. Authors' analysis steps: Amplification of reference gene primers was used by the study to estimate nucleated cell counts. TCRdb keeps only in-frame clones here, not all; method: immunoSEQ multiplex PCR. The V and J calls and the clone size are those of that table, but D and trimming were determined from the DNA. Of tens of thousands of clones in the sample, 65% to 90% were seen once. The sequenced material came from peripheral blood. This TCR was recovered from an elderly woman with active or convalescent COVID-19. This chain uses TRBV7-3 with TRBJ1-2; 9 bases line up with TRBD1. Here the CDR3 DNA reads TGTGCCAGCAAAGAGGGGACAGGGCGTACCTATGGCTACACCTTC. It specifies CASKEGTGRTYGYTF. The whole variable domain, filled in from reference TRBV7-3 and TRBJ1-2, reads GAGVSQTPSNKVTEKGKYVELRCDPISGHTALYWYRQSLGQGPEFLIYFQGTGAADDSGLPNDRFFAVRPEGSVSTLKIQRTERGDSAVYLCASKEGTGRTYGYTFGSGTRLTVV.